This T cell receptor (beta chain) was profiled in a study of metastatic and nonmetastatic thyroid tumors. Study-level background: Repertoire comparison spanned blood and tumor or nodule tissue of malignant and benign thyroid patients.

Germline V gives CDR1 SGHAT, CDR2 FQDESV (reference sequence). This CDR3 has 15 amino acids. After removal of 5 bases from V and 7 bases from J, the junction contained 6 bases not matched to a gene. This clone showed up many times. Ahead of thyroid surgery, no patient had received treatment of any kind. As processed by the authors: Built for papillary thyroid cancer, a distant-metastasis classifier drew on CDR3 differences across clinicopathological groups. TCRdb reassembled clones from the PCR reads with MiXCR. The V and J calls come from TCRdb's annotation, not from the publication. This table has 9,000 to 9,500 clones, roughly 30% appearing once.

Sequencing was done on a sample of tumor tissue. The sequence was collected from a female donor with papillary thyroid cancer or a benign thyroid nodule (not recorded which). Some clones in this sample may be carry-over from other donors' samples. The genes are TRBV11-1 and TRBJ2-1; TRBD2 aligns across 12 bases. Written as DNA, the CDR3 is TGTGCCAGCAGCAAGAGGACTAGCGGGATGAATGAGCAGTTCTTC. Translation gives CASSKRTSGMNEQFF.